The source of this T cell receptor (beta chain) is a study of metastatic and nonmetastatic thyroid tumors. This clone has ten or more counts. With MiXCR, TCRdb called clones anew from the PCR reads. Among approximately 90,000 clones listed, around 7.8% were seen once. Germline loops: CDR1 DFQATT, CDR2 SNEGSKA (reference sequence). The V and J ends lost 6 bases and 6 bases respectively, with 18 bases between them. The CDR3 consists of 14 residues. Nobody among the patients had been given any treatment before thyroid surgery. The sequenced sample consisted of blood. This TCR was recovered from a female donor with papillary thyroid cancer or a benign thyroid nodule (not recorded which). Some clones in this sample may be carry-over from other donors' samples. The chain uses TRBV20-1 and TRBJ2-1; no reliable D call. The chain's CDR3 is CSATGASDFNEQFF. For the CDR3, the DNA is TGCAGTGCGACTGGAGCCTCGGATTTCAATGAGCAGTTCTTC.